What follows are 8 T cell receptor beta chains derived from one specimen sequenced in a study of neoadjuvant nivolumab and ipilimumab in lung cancer. TCRdb's table, derived via immunoSEQ multiplex PCR, lists solely in-frame clones and lacks some. In the table there are about 7,300 clones, approximately 85% of which are singletons. The sample here was tumor tissue, taken after neoadjuvant nivolumab, alone or with ipilimumab, at or shortly before surgery. The receptors were gathered from an adult with non-small cell lung cancer.

The chain has TRBV6-1 and TRBJ1-2, with D unclear. Looked up from germline, CDR1 is MNHNS and CDR2 is SASEGT. CDR3 length: 15 residues. Deletions cut 1 base from V and 5 bases from J, with 14 bases between. CDR3 in amino acids: CASSEDSGSFYGYTF. The CDR3 nucleotides read TGTGCCAGCAGTGAAGACAGCGGATCCTTTTATGGCTACACCTTC.

As DNA, the CDR3 is TGTGCCAGCAGCTTAGTTGCAGGGGTCACCTACGAGCAGTACTTC. This translates into CASSLVAGVTYEQYF. V usage is TRBV7-2 and J usage is TRBJ2-7, with D perhaps TRBD1 (6 bases). The CDR3 extends over 15 amino acids. Germline V CDR1 and CDR2: SGHTA, FQGNSA. Trimming shortened V by 1 base and J by 2 bases, and 12 bases separated the two germline ends.

This chain joins TRBV2 and TRBJ1-2; the D is unclear. This CDR3 spans 11 amino acids. V lost 7 bases and J lost 6, with 9 bases in between. CDR1 and CDR2 from the germline V gene are SNHLY and FYNNEI. CDR3 sequence (DNA): TGTGCCAGCACTCCAGGCGATGGCTACACCTTC. Its protein product is CASTPGDGYTF.

J is TRBJ1-4 and V is TRBV9, with D unresolved. Trimming cost V 0 bases and J 8 bases, with 11 bases left between them. The CDR3 has 14 residues. Germline loops: CDR1 SGDLS, CDR2 YYNGEE. In DNA, the CDR3 is TGTGCCAGCAGCGTAGGACCAGATGGGGAAAAACTGTTTTTT. This gives the protein CASSVGPDGEKLFF.

The gene calls are TRBV14 and TRBJ2-7, with 8 nucleotides matching TRBD2. There are 15 residues in the CDR3. Germline V lookup: CDR1 SGHDN, CDR2 FVKESK. The trim removed 3 bases at V and 2 bases at J, leaving 6 bases unmatched. The DNA for the CDR3 is TGTGCCAGCAGCCACAGGACTAGCCGTCCCTACGAGCAGTACTTC. Its translation: CASSHRTSRPYEQYF.

In its sample, this clone was seen once. This sequence joins TRBV18 and TRBJ1-5, with 9 bases lining up with TRBD1. Germline values: CDR1 KGHSH, CDR2 LQKENI. The V and J ends lost 3 bases and 1 base, in that order; junction bases with no gene match: 7. This CDR3 has 17 amino acids. This CDR3 is CASSPSRTGESNQPQHF. The CDR3 nucleotides are TGTGCCAGCTCACCCTCCCGGACAGGGGAGAGCAATCAGCCCCAGCATTTT.

This clone is a singleton in its sample. J is TRBJ2-3 and V is TRBV5-1; 8 bases line up with TRBD2. The CDR3 runs 16 residues. J lost 2 bases, V lost 4 bases, and 9 bases had no gene match. Germline CDR1 reads SGHRS; CDR2 reads YFSETQ. In DNA, the CDR3 is TGCGCCAGCAGCCTCGGGGGGGCGACCGCCACAGATACGCAGTATTTT. Protein sequence: CASSLGGATATDTQYF.

The chain is built from TRBV2 and TRBJ2-7, with 12 bases identical to TRBD1. This CDR3 comprises 20 residues. Looked up from germline, CDR1 is SNHLY and CDR2 is FYNNEI. With V trimmed by 6 bases and J by 4 bases, 22 bases remained unmatched. CDR3: CASRARRGQGAIRRLYEQYF. The CDR3 DNA reads as TGTGCCAGCAGGGCACGACGGGGACAGGGGGCCATTCGAAGGTTGTACGAGCAGTACTTC.